This T cell receptor beta chain was recorded in a study of blood T cell repertoires in COVID-19 (dated by TCRdb to 2019 to 2021). In the study overall: Samples from collaborators originated in the United States, Italy and Spain and spanned both the acute and convalescent phases of COVID-19. The prospective study material was composed of cDNA or gDNA derived from T cells, B-cell-depleted T cells, or PBMCs. Deeply sampled blood TCRbeta repertoires from subjects exposed to, actively infected with, or recovered from COVID-19 were included in the dataset. A freely available public database, intended as a resource for researchers studying the immune response to SARS-CoV-2, is where the repertoires were released. Samples came from the ongoing ImmuneRACE study (first 160 participants) plus 1,254 subjects from 6 global collaborators. Sample metadata almost always included a de-identified subject ID, COVID-19 status, age in years and sex. Where available, HLA class I and class II types were taken from metadata supplied by the sample provider and were not determined by assay-based typing.

The CDR3 measures 14 amino acids from cysteine to phenylalanine. Of all the DNA, just the CDR3 is kept, 42 bases in frame from base 1. CDR1 KGHSH and CDR2 LQKENI were looked up in the germline V gene. Trimming at the junction amounts to 5 bases on V and 3 bases on J, and the germline ends lie 14 bases apart. On this clone itself: The clone's antigen remains unknown. Nothing much larger sits one base from this clone, and base qualities are not available.

TCRbeta CDR3 regions were amplified from genomic DNA using the immunoSEQ Assay, a bias-controlled multiplex PCR. As for how the authors treated the data: The number of nucleated cells in each sample was estimated from the amplification of reference gene primers within the assay. Sequence reads were collapsed and filtered to measure the absolute abundance of every unique TCRbeta CDR3 rearrangement. For each sample, productive Simpson clonality was calculated as the square root of Simpson's diversity index across productive rearrangements. This is the immuneACCESS table as TCRdb keeps it, with only in-frame sequences that have V and J called. A part of the clones is gone; compared with another copy, unresolved V genes explain less than half, and the rest is unexplained. The V and J calls and clone size are taken from that table; D and trimming were inferred from the DNA. The sample table records around 340,000 clones; about nine tenths of these occur just once. Approximately 4.1% of the sample comes from the top ten.

Results and caveats for the whole study, not just this receptor: The amount of clinical and demographic metadata varied by source and participant and was provided uncurated.

At one collaborating source in Seattle, patients were enrolled during active infection and were followed longitudinally through the course of disease. Whole blood was collected in K2EDTA tubes by collaborating institutions according to the institutions' own protocols. For TCRbeta analysis, collaborators shipped samples as frozen whole blood, isolated PBMCs, or DNA extracted from either of those sample types. Here the chain combines TRBV18 and TRBJ2-7; a weak D assignment points to TRBD1 (5 bases agree). The specimen sequenced was peripheral blood. This sequence was found in a woman between 55 and 75 years old with COVID-19, enrolled during active disease. The nucleotide sequence is TGTGCCAGCTCAGCCCTAAGACAGAGCTACGAGCAGTACTTC. This sequence encodes CASSALRQSYEQYF.